These 24 T cell receptor beta chains came from one sample sequenced in a study of low-dose radiotherapy and immunotherapy resistance in tumors. TRAV and TRBV primers primed cDNA for both TCRalpha and TCRbeta. TCR amplification used roughly 18 PCR cycles, a constant-region primer and a V-primer adapter. TCRdb passed the reads through MiXCR, listing each CDR3 protein once. This sample has over 55,000 distinct CDR3 sequences, with more than 25% found just once. Time point meaning: before trial treatment. Sequences were derived from PBMCs, sampled before treatment. Receptors were obtained from a female donor with ovarian cancer.

This clonotype has at least ten counts. This sequence joins TRBV20-1 and TRBJ2-1; 11 bases map to TRBD2. The CDR3 has 16 residues. V trimming: 0 bases; J trimming: 2 bases; junction bases outside the gene matches: 3. Germline V gene lookup returns CDR1 DFQATT and CDR2 SNEGSKA (reference sequence). The CDR3 protein is CSARDVAGGPYNEQFF. DNA for the CDR3: TGCAGTGCTAGAGATGTAGCGGGGGGGCCCTACAATGAGCAGTTCTTC.

This clonotype was seen at least ten times. V gene TRBV20-1 combines with J gene TRBJ2-5, with D uncertain. CDR1 DFQATT and CDR2 SNEGSKA come from the germline V gene (reference sequence). Trimming left V 0 bases short and J 1 base short, with 12 bases between. The CDR3 has 15 amino acids. CDR3 loop: CSARDLRGIQETQYF. The CDR3 DNA reads TGCAGTGCTAGAGATTTACGAGGAATCCAAGAGACCCAGTACTTC.

CDR3 in amino acids: CASSRGQPGETQYF. The CDR3 bases are TGTGCCAGCAGCCGGGGACAGCCGGGAGAGACCCAGTACTTC. The rearrangement links TRBV7-2 to TRBJ2-5, with 7 bases matching TRBD1. The CDR3 loop spans 14 amino acids. Germline loops: CDR1 SGHTA, CDR2 FQGNSA. V shed 5 bases, J shed 4 bases, and the junction held 7 bases outside the gene matches.

In this sample, this clonotype turned up many times. The CDR3 loop reads CASSWGAGATGTGGRNTEAFF. The CDR3 DNA is TGTGCCAGCAGTTGGGGGGCGGGGGCGACCGGGACAGGGGGCCGGAACACTGAAGCTTTCTTT. The rearrangement uses TRBV28 and TRBJ1-1; 12 bases line up with TRBD1. The germline gives CDR1 MDHEN, CDR2 SYDVKM. The ends lost 4 bases at V and 1 base at J; junction bases unmatched: 19. The CDR3 is 21 residues long.

This clonotype came up many times. The V call is TRBV12-3 or TRBV12-4, the J call TRBJ1-3, with D possibly being TRBD1 (6 bases). CDR3 size: 15 residues. V was shortened by 5 bases and J by 3 bases, with 14 bases between the two germline ends. CDR3 DNA sequence: TGTGCCAGCAGTCCAACAGGGTGGAGTGGAAACACCATATATTTT. This codes for CASSPTGWSGNTIYF.

Remarks on this clonotype: An end of the junction does not agree with germline; a read error may underlie this. The chain employs TRBV30 and TRBJ1-5; perhaps TRBD1 as D (5 bases). Germline CDR1 is GTSNPN and CDR2 is SVGIG (reference sequence). The CDR3 is 19 residues long. CDR3 sequence (DNA): TGTGCCTGGAGTATGGGGAGGGGCAGGGCGCGATTTAGCAATCAGCCCAAGCATTTT. Translated: CAWSMGRGRARFSNQPKHF.

This clonotype was counted only a few times. A junction end diverges from the germline sequence, so it may reflect a read error. The chain uses TRBV9 and TRBJ2-7, with 14 positions matching TRBD2. Germline lookup yields CDR1 SGDLS and CDR2 YYNGEE. The CDR3 has 14 residues. CDR3 loop: CASSPGTSGGAGHF. The CDR3 nucleotides read TGTGCCAGCAGCCCCGGGACTAGCGGGGGCGCTGGGCACTTC. Based on the CDR3 plus reference TRBV9 and TRBJ2-7, the full variable domain is DSGVTQTPKHLITATGQRVTLRCSPRSGDLSVYWYQQSLDQGLQFLIQYYNGEERAKGNILERFSAQQFPDLHSELNLSSLELGDSALYFCASSPGTSGGAGHFGPGTRLTVT.

This chain links TRBV5-4 with TRBJ1-2; possible D gene TRBD1, 5 bases. Per the germline V gene, CDR1 is SGHNT and CDR2 is YYREEE (reference sequence). The CDR3 is 15 amino acids. V was trimmed by 3 bases and J by 7 bases, leaving 19 bases between them. As DNA, the CDR3 is TGTGCCAGCAGCTCAAACATGGCCCCGGGGGTTGGCTACACCTTC. This encodes CASSSNMAPGVGYTF.

The V call is TRBV29-1, the J call TRBJ2-6; no firm D call. Germline V gene lookup returns CDR1 SQVTM and CDR2 ANQGSEA. The CDR3 has 13 residues. With 4 bases removed from V and 2 bases from J, the gap between germline ends came to 6 bases. The CDR3 DNA reads as TGCAGCGTTGGGTGGGCTGGGGCCAACGTCCTGACTTTC. Translating gives CSVGWAGANVLTF.

This clonotype occurred many times. J is TRBJ2-1 and V is TRBV25-1; D remains ambiguous. CDR1 is MGHDK and CDR2 is SYGVNS in the germline V gene. The V and J ends lost 6 bases and 0 bases respectively, with 9 bases between them. The CDR3 extends over 14 amino acids. The CDR3 loop is CASSRGSSYNEQFF. The CDR3 DNA reads TGTGCCAGCAGCAGAGGATCCTCCTACAATGAGCAGTTCTTC.

In its sample, this clonotype was seen many times. The V gene is TRBV6-6, the J gene TRBJ1-4; possibly TRBD1 for D (6 bases). The CDR3 runs to 20 residues. From germline, CDR1 is MNHNY and CDR2 SVGAGI (reference sequence). The V gene lost 7 bases and the J gene lost 7 bases, with 34 bases spanning the gap. CDR3 sequence (DNA): TGTGCCAGCACCGTAACTCCACCGATGGGCGTGGACAGAGCGGCTGAAAAACTGTTTTTT. Its protein product is CASTVTPPMGVDRAAEKLFF.

This chain connects TRBV6-8 to TRBJ1-1; perhaps TRBD1 as D (5 bases). The CDR3 runs to 12 residues. Germline V gene lookup returns CDR1 MNHGY and CDR2 SAAAGT. CDR3 DNA sequence: TGTGCAGGATCTCGGGGGGGCACTGAAGCTTTCTTT. Protein product: CAGSRGGTEAFF.

This clonotype showed up many times. This rearrangement joins TRBV9 to TRBJ2-2; 7 bases are a match to TRBD1. There are 16 residues in the CDR3. The germline V gene encodes CDR1 SGDLS and CDR2 YYNGEE. Trimming took 0 bases from V and 3 from J; bases not matched to a gene: 5. CDR3 in amino acids: CASSVGSGGHTGELFF. CDR3 sequence (DNA): TGTGCCAGCAGCGTAGGATCAGGGGGTCACACCGGGGAGCTGTTTTTT.

V gene TRBV12-3 or TRBV12-4 combines with J gene TRBJ2-7; no firm D call. CDR3 length: 15 residues. V lost 7 bases, J lost 0 bases, and 16 bases lay in between. In DNA, the CDR3 is TGTGCCAGCAACCCCGAAGGGCTTGGCTCCTACGAGCAGTACTTC. Translating it yields CASNPEGLGSYEQYF.

This clonotype was found a few times. This rearrangement joins TRBV6-1 to TRBJ1-5, with 7 bases matching TRBD1. The CDR3 is made up of 14 amino acids. Germline V gives CDR1 MNHNS, CDR2 SASEGT. The junction had 4 bases not matched to a gene; V was cut back by 6 bases and J by 2 bases. CDR3 coding DNA: TGTGCCAGCAGGCGGACAGGTCGCAATCAGCCCCAGCATTTT. Protein product: CASRRTGRNQPQHF.

The chain links TRBV6-2 or TRBV6-3 to TRBJ1-3; D gene uncertain. Germline V gene lookup returns CDR1 MNHEY and CDR2 SVGEGT. There are 14 residues in the CDR3. Trimming pared 2 bases from V and 2 bases from J, leaving 7 bases between. The CDR3 region has the DNA TGTGCCAGCAGTTACACGGAGACTGGAAACACCATATATTTT. As protein: CASSYTETGNTIYF.

This clonotype was found a few times. The DNA for the CDR3 is TGCGCCAGCAGCTTGCGTTTGGGGGACTCCTACAATGAGCAGTTCTTC. Its translation is CASSLRLGDSYNEQFF. The rearrangement links TRBV5-1 to TRBJ2-1, with D perhaps given as TRBD1 or TRBD2 (5 bases each). V lost 1 base and J lost 0, with 11 bases in between. The CDR3 covers 16 residues. The germline CDR1 and CDR2 sequences are SGHRS and YFSETQ.

The chain carries TRBV5-1 and TRBJ1-1; maybe TRBD1 (5 bases). Germline-derived CDR1 and CDR2 are SGHRS and YFSETQ. V was shortened by 2 bases and J by 6 bases, with 20 bases between the two germline ends. This CDR3 contains 16 residues. The CDR3 is CASSLGTGFQTAEAFF. CDR3 nucleotides: TGCGCCAGCAGCTTAGGGACGGGGTTCCAAACAGCTGAAGCTTTCTTT.

This clonotype was seen a handful of times. This chain uses TRBV7-8 with TRBJ2-7; D remains unclear. Trimming removed 4 bases from V and 5 bases from J, with 18 bases in between. Germline CDR1 reads SGHVS; CDR2 reads FQNEAQ. This CDR3 comprises 15 residues. CDR3 amino acids: CASSSRGPPANEQYF. The DNA for the CDR3 is TGTGCCAGCAGCTCCCGCGGACCCCCCGCCAACGAGCAGTACTTC.

The CDR3 region has the DNA TGTGCCAGCAGTTATTCAGTCGGCTACACCTTC. Amino acids: CASSYSVGYTF. The chain couples TRBV28 to TRBJ1-2; no firm D call. V was pared by 4 bases and J by 8 bases, with 8 bases between. CDR1 and CDR2 from the germline V gene are MDHEN and SYDVKM. The CDR3 contains 11 residues.

The gene calls are TRBV10-3 and TRBJ2-5; D might be TRBD2 (6 bases). CDR3 size: 17 residues. Germline V lookup: CDR1 ENHRY, CDR2 SYGVKD. V dropped 0 bases and J dropped 3 bases, with 17 bases sitting between them. The CDR3 sequence: CAISESSPWWGEETQYF. In nucleotides, the CDR3 is TGTGCCATCAGTGAGTCGTCGCCCTGGTGGGGGGAAGAGACCCAGTACTTC.

This clonotype occurred many times. This chain connects TRBV30 to TRBJ1-4, with D hard to call. The CDR3 loop spans 13 amino acids. V lost 5 bases to trimming and J lost 0 bases, with 7 bases between them. Per the germline V gene, CDR1 is GTSNPN and CDR2 is SVGIG (reference sequence). This CDR3 is CAWVGATNEKLFF. DNA of the CDR3: TGTGCCTGGGTCGGAGCAACTAATGAAAAACTGTTTTTT.

This clonotype was picked up a small number of times. With a much larger clone just one base away, this may be a read error. The chain recombines TRBV7-9 with TRBJ1-6; no definite D call. The CDR3 has 14 residues. V was shortened by 4 bases and J by 9 bases, with 13 bases between the two germline ends. Germline loops: CDR1 SEHNR, CDR2 FQNEAQ (reference sequence). The CDR3 DNA reads as TGTGCCAGCAGCTCGGACGGCCATAGTTCACCCCTCCACTTT. The encoded protein is CASSSDGHSSPLHF.

This clonotype was detected many times. The chain joins TRBV7-2 to TRBJ2-1, with TRBD1 matching 7 bases. The CDR3 has 17 amino acids. V lost 5 bases to trimming and J lost 7 bases; unmatched junction nucleotides: 17. Per germline, CDR1 SGHTA and CDR2 FQGNSA. As DNA, the CDR3 is TGTGCCAGCAGCCCCGGAACAGGGGTGGGGGTTCTAAATGAGCAGTTCTTC. Amino acid sequence: CASSPGTGVGVLNEQFF.